This T cell receptor beta chain is drawn from a study of blood T cell repertoires in COVID-19. Trimming removed 7 bases from V and 7 bases from J, with 13 bases in between. The CDR3 extends over 12 amino acids. Germline V lookup: CDR1 MNHEY, CDR2 SVGAGI. Seattle enrolled patients during active infection and tracked them longitudinally. Source study methods: Reference gene primer amplification gave estimated nucleated cell counts. The protocol was immunoSEQ multiplex PCR, while the TCRdb copy is restricted to in-frame clones and leaves out a portion. The DNA gave D and trimming, while V, J and clone size come from that table. The table lists 250,000 to 350,000 clones, 75% to 90% of them singletons, with over 10% in the top ten.

The receptor was derived from a woman aged 70-85 years with COVID-19, enrolled during active disease. The rearrangement joins TRBV6-5 to TRBJ1-2; no reliable D call. The sequenced sample consisted of peripheral blood. The chain's CDR3 is CASKKPIGGYTF. In nucleotides, the CDR3 is TGTGCCAGCAAGAAACCTATCGGTGGCTACACCTTC.